Listed below are T cell receptor beta chains from one sample, sequenced in a study of OX40 agonist ivuxolimab in advanced cancers. The method was immunoSEQ multiplex PCR; TCRdb's version includes in-frame clones alone and lacks a portion of them. The repertoire holds tens of thousands of clones, with approximately 90% as singletons. The sequencing used CD4+ or CD8+ T cells sorted from blood, collected in a trial of the OX40 agonist ivuxolimab. These receptors all come from an adult with an advanced solid tumor such as melanoma, head and neck, liver or kidney cancer. Each CDR3 is given without its conserved first and last residue. The size entry is marked missing in some rows and otherwise reads once, few, many or a size class.

clone size: .
V gene: TRBV10-3
CDR3 protein: AISDPPHAQY

clone size: once
V gene: TRBV7-9
CDR3 protein: ASSQRGGLYEQY

clone size: .
V gene: TRBV6-1
CDR3 protein: ASSVETGGYTDTQY

clone size: .
V gene: TRBV20-1
CDR3 protein: SAGFVEQF

clone size: .
V gene: TRBV11-2
CDR3 protein: ASSLATSRGHNEQF

clone size: .
V gene: TRBV6-5
CDR3 protein: ASGAASSTDTQY

clone size: .
V gene: TRBV5-1
CDR3 protein: ASSLIAGTYEQY

clone size: .
V gene: TRBV7-8
CDR3 protein: ASSEGLAGVDEQF

clone size: once
V gene: TRBV19
CDR3 protein: ASSPIAGDSNQPQH

clone size: .
V gene: TRBV6-6
CDR3 protein: ASSPLQGAYEQY

clone size: once
V gene: TRBV6-6
CDR3 protein: ASSFNHRDNQPQH

clone size: .
V gene: TRBV29-1
CDR3 protein: SALRGGGGLGAF

clone size: .
V gene: TRBV14
CDR3 protein: ASSQASLAGYEQY

clone size: .
V gene: TRBV15
CDR3 protein: ATSQGGYTQY

clone size: .
V gene: TRBV29-1
CDR3 protein: SVLESSGINEQF

clone size: .
V gene: TRBV19
CDR3 protein: ATADRGHLYTIY

clone size: .
V gene: TRBV7-8
CDR3 protein: ASSPSGGDYTGELF

clone size: once
V gene: TRBV19
CDR3 protein: ASSIWGQNNEQF

clone size: .
V gene: TRBV28
CDR3 protein: ASSPRRQGAGKETQY

clone size: .
V gene: TRBV28
CDR3 protein: ASSLLAGDPGTQY

clone size: .
V gene: TRBV18
CDR3 protein: ASSPARDSYYGYT

clone size: once
V gene: TRBV10-3
CDR3 protein: AISEGDQGTEAF

clone size: .
V gene: TRBV7-3
CDR3 protein: ASSLSSSAIGEQF

clone size: .
V gene: TRBV18
CDR3 protein: ASSLTGNEQF

clone size: few
V gene: TRBV2
CDR3 protein: ASSLQGIGYEQY

clone size: .
V gene: TRBV27
CDR3 protein: ASSREGDEQF

clone size: .
V gene: TRBV6-1
CDR3 protein: ASSGQGAYTGELF

clone size: .
V gene: TRBV19
CDR3 protein: ASNRQGREAF

clone size: .
V gene: TRBV6-6
CDR3 protein: ASSYSRYEQY

clone size: .
V gene: TRBV28
CDR3 protein: ASGSVWH

clone size: .
V gene: TRBV27
CDR3 protein: ASSLRQLNEQF

clone size: .
V gene: TRBV19
CDR3 protein: ASSISSGYEQY

clone size: .
V gene: TRBV5-4
CDR3 protein: ASSSPGRLHEQY

clone size: .
V gene: TRBV25-1
CDR3 protein: ASSMYDRYYEQY

clone size: .
V gene: TRBV6-6
CDR3 protein: ATLAGFLSSYNEQF

clone size: .
V gene: TRBV9
CDR3 protein: ASSVDKFGEKLF

clone size: .
V gene: TRBV6-6
CDR3 protein: ASSKTDNYGYT

clone size: .
V gene: TRBV10-1
CDR3 protein: ASGFDTNEQF

clone size: few
V gene: TRBV25-1
CDR3 protein: ASTEDLKDRGWETQY

clone size: .
V gene: TRBV7-2
CDR3 protein: ASSLAWGDLSYEQY

clone size: .
V gene: TRBV21-1
CDR3 protein: ASNPLTSGRALDTGELF

clone size: .
V gene: TRBV6-1
CDR3 protein: ASSEESRSYEQY

clone size: few
V gene: TRBV2
CDR3 protein: ASSEFGNTGELF